This TCR beta chain is drawn from a study of long-term antiretroviral therapy in people with HIV. In this sample, this clone turned up once. Sequencing relied on immunoSEQ assay v3.0, run at survey level. Sequencing was performed with immunoSEQ multiplex PCR; in TCRdb, only in-frame clones are kept and a portion is missing. Among roughly 30,000 clones, 85% to 90% were seen once, and the ten largest hold roughly 8%. Germline lookup yields CDR1 KGHSH and CDR2 LQKENI. Trimming took 0 bases from V and 0 from J, leaving 13 bases between them. CDR3 length: 17 amino acids. This clonotype was obtained from a man between 45 and 60 years old with HIV. Sequenced here: unsorted PBMCs, sampled 3.2 years before starting antiretroviral therapy. This sequence joins TRBV18 and TRBJ2-3; D might be TRBD1 (6 bases). DNA of the CDR3: TGTGCCAGCTCACCACCGCGACCAGGGGCGAGCACAGATACGCAGTATTTT. Translation gives CASSPPRPGASTDTQYF.